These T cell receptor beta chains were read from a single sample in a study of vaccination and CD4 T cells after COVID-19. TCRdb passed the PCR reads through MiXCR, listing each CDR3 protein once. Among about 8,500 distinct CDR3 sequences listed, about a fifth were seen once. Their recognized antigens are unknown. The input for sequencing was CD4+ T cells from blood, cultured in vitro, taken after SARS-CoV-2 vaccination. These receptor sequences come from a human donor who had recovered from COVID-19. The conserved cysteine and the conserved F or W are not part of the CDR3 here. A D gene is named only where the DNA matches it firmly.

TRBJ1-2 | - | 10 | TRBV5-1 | ASSLGTSGYT
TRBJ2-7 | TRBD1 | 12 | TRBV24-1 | ATSVGQGADEQY
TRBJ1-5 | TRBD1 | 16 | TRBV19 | ASSIVGLTGGNNQPQH
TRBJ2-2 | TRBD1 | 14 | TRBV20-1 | SARPRDRVITGELF
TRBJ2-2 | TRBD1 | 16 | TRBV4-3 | ASSQDPMGQEPTGELF
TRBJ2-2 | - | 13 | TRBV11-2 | ASSLRVANTGELF
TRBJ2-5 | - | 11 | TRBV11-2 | ASSLGAQNPQY
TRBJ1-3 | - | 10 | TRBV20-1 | SVARPGNTIY
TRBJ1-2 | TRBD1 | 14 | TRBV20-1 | SARDHGQGGLDGYT
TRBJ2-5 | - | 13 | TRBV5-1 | ASSTLAGNQETQY
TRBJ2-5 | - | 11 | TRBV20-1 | SATGLGQETQY
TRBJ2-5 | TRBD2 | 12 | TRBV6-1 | ASSPPGGWETQY
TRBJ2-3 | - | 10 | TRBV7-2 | ASSQGIDTQY
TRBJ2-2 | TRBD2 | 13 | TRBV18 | ASSQASGHTGELF
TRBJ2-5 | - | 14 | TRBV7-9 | ASSAGAGGRSETQY
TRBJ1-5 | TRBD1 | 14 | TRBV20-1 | SALRGTGGGNQPQH
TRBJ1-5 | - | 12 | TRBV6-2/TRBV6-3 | ASRPQGNNQPQH
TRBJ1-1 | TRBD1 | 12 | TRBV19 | ASSVTGVSTEAF
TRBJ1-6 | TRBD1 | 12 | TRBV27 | ASSPQGRDSPLH
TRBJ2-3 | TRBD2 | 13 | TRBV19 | ASSLTSGSGDTQY
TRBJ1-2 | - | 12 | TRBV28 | ASSIPLGNYGYT
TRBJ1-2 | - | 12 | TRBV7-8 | ASSLLTGSYGYT
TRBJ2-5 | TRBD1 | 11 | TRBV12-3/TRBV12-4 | ASSRQGSETQY
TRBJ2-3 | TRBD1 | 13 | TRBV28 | ASSRLGTGTDTQY
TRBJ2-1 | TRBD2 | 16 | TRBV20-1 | SARDRKAGGPSHNEQF
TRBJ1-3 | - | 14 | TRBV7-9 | ASSPAGSMSGNTIY
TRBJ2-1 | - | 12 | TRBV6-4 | ASTDGSSYNEQF
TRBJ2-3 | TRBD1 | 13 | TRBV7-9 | ASSSTGARTDTQY
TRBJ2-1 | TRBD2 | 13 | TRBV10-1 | ASSPGLAGVYEQF
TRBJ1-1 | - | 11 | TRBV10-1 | ASSVGQEVEAF
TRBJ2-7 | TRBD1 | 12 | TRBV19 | ASSNRDRYSEQY
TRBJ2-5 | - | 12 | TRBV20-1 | SAREGRTQETQY
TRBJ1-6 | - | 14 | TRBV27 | ASSFYSSSYNSPLH
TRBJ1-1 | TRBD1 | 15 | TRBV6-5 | ASSYSRGTGGRTEAF
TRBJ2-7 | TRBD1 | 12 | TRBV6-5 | ASSYRDRGLEQY
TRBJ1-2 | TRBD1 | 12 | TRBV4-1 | ASSQVIRGQGYT
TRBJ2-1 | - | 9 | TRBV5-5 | ASSLGFEQF
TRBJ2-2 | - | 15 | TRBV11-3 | ASSLGGGRGNTGELF
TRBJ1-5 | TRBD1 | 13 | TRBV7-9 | ASSLTGAYNQPQH
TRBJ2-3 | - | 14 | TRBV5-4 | ASSLAERQSTDTQY
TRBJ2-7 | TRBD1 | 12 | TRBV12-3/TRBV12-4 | ASSFRDRDYEQY
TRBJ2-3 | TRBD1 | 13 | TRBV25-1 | ASSDLRGLADTQY
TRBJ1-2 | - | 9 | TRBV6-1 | ASSDGGGYT
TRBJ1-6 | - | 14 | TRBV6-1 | ASRERPDSPNSPLH
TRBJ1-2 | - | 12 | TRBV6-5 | ASSYSRQSYGYT
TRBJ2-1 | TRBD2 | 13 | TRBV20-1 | SAITGTSVHNEQF
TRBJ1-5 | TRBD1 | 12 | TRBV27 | ASSRQGGNQPQH
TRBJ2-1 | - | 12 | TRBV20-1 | SAPKDGGYNEQF
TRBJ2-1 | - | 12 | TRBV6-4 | ASSASEDYNEQF